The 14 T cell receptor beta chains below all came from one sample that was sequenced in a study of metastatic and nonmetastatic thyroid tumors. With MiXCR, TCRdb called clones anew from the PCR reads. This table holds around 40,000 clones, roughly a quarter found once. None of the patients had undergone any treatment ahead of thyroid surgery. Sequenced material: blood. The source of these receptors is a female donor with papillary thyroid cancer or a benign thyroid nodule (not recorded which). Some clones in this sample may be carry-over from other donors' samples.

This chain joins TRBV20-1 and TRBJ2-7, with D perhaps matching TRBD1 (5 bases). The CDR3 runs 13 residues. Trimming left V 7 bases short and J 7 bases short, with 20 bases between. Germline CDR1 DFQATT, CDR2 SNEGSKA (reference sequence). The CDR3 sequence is CSDSGPPAPEQYF. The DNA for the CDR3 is TGCAGTGACTCAGGGCCCCCCGCCCCAGAGCAGTACTTC.

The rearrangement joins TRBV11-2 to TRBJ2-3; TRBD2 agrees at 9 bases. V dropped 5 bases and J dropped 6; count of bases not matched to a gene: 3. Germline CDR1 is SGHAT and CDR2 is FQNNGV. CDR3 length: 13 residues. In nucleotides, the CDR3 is TGTGCCAGCAGCCAGCTAGCGGGGGATACGCAGTATTTT. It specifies CASSQLAGDTQYF.

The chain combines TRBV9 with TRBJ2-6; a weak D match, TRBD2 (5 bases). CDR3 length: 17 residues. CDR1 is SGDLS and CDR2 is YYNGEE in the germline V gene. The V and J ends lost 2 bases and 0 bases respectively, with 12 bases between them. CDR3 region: CASSVNGVSSGANVLTF. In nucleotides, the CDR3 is TGTGCCAGCAGCGTTAACGGGGTCTCCTCTGGGGCCAACGTCCTGACTTTC.

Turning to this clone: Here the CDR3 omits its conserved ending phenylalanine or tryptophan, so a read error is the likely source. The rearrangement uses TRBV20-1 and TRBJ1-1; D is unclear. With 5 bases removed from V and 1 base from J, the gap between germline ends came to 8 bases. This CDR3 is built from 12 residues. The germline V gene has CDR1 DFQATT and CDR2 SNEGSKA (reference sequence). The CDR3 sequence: CSASVRNTEAFL. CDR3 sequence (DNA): TGCAGTGCTTCCGTCAGGAACACTGAAGCTTTCCTT.

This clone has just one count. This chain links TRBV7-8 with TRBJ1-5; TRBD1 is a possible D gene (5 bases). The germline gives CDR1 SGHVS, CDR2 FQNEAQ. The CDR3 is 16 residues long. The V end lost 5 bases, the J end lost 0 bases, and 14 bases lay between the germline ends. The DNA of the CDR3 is TGTGCCAGCAGCCCGAATCCCAGGGTTAGCAATCAGCCCCAGCATTTT. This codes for CASSPNPRVSNQPQHF.

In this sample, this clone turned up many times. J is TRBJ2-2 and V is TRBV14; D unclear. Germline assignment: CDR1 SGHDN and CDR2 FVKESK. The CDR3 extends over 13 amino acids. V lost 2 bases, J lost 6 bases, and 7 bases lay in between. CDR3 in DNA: TGTGCCAGCAGCCAACTATCACCCGGGGAGCTGTTTTTT. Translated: CASSQLSPGELFF.

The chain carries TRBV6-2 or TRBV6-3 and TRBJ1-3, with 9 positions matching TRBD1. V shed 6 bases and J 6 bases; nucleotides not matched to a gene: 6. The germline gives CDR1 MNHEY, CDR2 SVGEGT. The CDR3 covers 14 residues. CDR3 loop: CASRMDRGVNTIYF. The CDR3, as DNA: TGTGCCAGCAGGATGGACAGGGGAGTAAACACCATATATTTT.

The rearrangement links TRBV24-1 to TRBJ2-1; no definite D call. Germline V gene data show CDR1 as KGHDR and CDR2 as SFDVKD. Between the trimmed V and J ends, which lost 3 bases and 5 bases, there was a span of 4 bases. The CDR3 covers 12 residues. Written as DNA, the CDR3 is TGTGCCACCAGTGATCCTGACAATGAGCAGTTCTTC. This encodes CATSDPDNEQFF.

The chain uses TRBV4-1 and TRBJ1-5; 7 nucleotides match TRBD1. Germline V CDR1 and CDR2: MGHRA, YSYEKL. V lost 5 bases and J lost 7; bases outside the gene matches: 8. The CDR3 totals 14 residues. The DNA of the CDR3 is TGCGCCAGCAGCTACGACAGGGAGATCCAGCCCCAGCATTTT. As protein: CASSYDREIQPQHF.

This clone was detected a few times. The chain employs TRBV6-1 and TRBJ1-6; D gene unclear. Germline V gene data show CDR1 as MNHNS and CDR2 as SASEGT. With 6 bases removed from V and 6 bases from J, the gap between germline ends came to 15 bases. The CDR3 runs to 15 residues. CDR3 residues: CASSPVAEVNSPLHF. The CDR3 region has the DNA TGTGCCAGCAGCCCCGTGGCCGAGGTTAATTCACCCCTCCACTTT.

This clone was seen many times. CDR3 sequence (DNA): TGCAGCGGGGGACAGGGACAAAAACTGTTTTTT. This sequence encodes CSGGQGQKLFF. V usage is TRBV29-1 and J usage is TRBJ1-4; 9 positions agree with TRBD1. The CDR3 covers 11 residues. CDR1 is SQVTM, CDR2 ANQGSEA, per germline. With 7 bases clipped from V and 9 bases from J, the junction kept 3 bases outside the gene matches.

The CDR3 DNA is TGTGCCAGCAGTGAAGTGGGCCTATCCTACGAGCAGTACTTC. It encodes CASSEVGLSYEQYF. This chain links TRBV6-1 with TRBJ2-7; no definite D call. This CDR3 comprises 14 residues. The germline gives CDR1 MNHNS, CDR2 SASEGT. Trimming took 1 base from V and 1 from J, leaving 8 bases between them.

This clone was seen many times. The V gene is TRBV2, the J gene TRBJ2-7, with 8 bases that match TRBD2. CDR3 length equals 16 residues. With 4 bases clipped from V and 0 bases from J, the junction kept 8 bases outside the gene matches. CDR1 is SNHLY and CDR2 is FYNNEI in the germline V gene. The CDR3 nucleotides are TGTGCCAGCAGTGGTGTGGCGGGGGGATTCTCCTACGAGCAGTACTTC. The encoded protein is CASSGVAGGFSYEQYF.

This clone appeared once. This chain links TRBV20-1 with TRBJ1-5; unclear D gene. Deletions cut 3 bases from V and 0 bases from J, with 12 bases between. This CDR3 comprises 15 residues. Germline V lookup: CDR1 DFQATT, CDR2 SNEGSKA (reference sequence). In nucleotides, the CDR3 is TGCAGTGCTAGTACTTCCGTTACTAGCAATCAGCCCCAGCATTTT. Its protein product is CSASTSVTSNQPQHF.